Each of the 10 T cell receptor beta chains below was sequenced from the same sample in a study of T cells in Graves' hyperthyroidism and ophthalmopathy. Researchers took RNA transcripts and amplified the TCR beta CDR3 regions from them. The HTBI primer set served for first-round RT-PCR of the TCR CDR3. Each CDR3 protein gets one entry after TCRdb re-called the multiplex PCR reads with MiXCR. The table includes around 520,000 distinct CDR3 sequences, approximately 25% detected once. Sequences were obtained from blood. These receptors were taken from a woman aged 25 to 39 with Graves' ophthalmopathy.

To note about this clonotype: This could be a read error, since a much larger clone is one nucleotide away. V gene TRBV6-5 combines with J gene TRBJ1-1; 7 bases align to TRBD1. Germline V lookup: CDR1 MNHEY, CDR2 SVGAGI. This CDR3 contains 14 residues. The CDR3 is CSSSSPPGTAEAFF. The CDR3 bases are TGTTCCAGCAGTTCACCACCGGGGACAGCTGAAGCTTTCTTT.

This clonotype has just a few counts. The chain employs TRBV15 and TRBJ1-6; 12 nucleotides match TRBD1. V lost 5 bases and J lost 10; bases outside the gene matches: 9. CDR1 LNHNV and CDR2 YYDKDF come from the germline V gene (reference sequence). The CDR3 consists of 16 residues. Here the CDR3 reads CATSDPGQGARSPLHF. The CDR3, as DNA: TGTGCCACCAGCGACCCGGGACAGGGGGCGAGGTCACCCCTCCACTTT.

The chain combines TRBV4-1 with TRBJ2-7; perhaps TRBD2 as D (5 bases). The V end was cut by 5 bases, the J end by 3 bases, with 14 bases between. Looked up from germline, CDR1 is MGHRA and CDR2 is YSYEKL. This CDR3 region has 14 residues. CDR3 in DNA: TGCGCCAGCAGCGTCGGACTGTTCGTCTACGAGCAGTACTTC. As protein: CASSVGLFVYEQYF.

The CDR3 loop is CSVADRGMEAFF. CDR3 in DNA: TGCAGCGTAGCCGACAGGGGCATGGAAGCTTTCTTT. The J gene is TRBJ1-1, the V gene TRBV29-1; 8 nucleotides match TRBD1. V shed 6 bases and J 8 bases; nucleotides not matched to a gene: 8. CDR1 is SQVTM and CDR2 is ANQGSEA in the germline V gene. The CDR3 loop spans 12 amino acids.

This clonotype showed up just a few times. The chain couples TRBV2 to TRBJ2-3; 8 bases match TRBD1. The V segment lost 1 base and the J segment 3 bases; nucleotides outside the gene matches: 3. The CDR3 contains 15 residues. Germline CDR1 and CDR2: SNHLY and FYNNEI. The CDR3 coding sequence is TGTGCCAGCAGTGAAGGACAGGGGATAACAGATACGCAGTATTTT. Protein: CASSEGQGITDTQYF. The variable domain in full, completed from reference TRBV2 and TRBJ2-3, reads EPEVTQTPSHQVTQMGQEVILRCVPISNHLYFYWYRQILGQKVEFLVSFYNNEISEKSEIFDDQFSVERPDGSNFTLKIRSTKLEDSAMYFCASSEGQGITDTQYFGPGTRLTVL.

This clonotype was recorded at least ten times. This sequence joins TRBV2 and TRBJ1-2; 9 bases fit TRBD1. The CDR3 totals 14 residues. Germline-derived CDR1 and CDR2 are SNHLY and FYNNEI. The V and J ends lost 0 bases and 7 bases, in that order; junction bases with no gene match: 3. As DNA, the CDR3 is TGTGCCAGCAGTGAAGCGACAGGGGGGACTGGCTACACCTTC. This sequence encodes CASSEATGGTGYTF.

The chain has TRBV4-1 and TRBJ1-2; no clear D. The germline V gene has CDR1 MGHRA and CDR2 YSYEKL. V shed 0 bases and J shed 9 bases, with 5 bases lying between them. The CDR3 has 11 amino acids. CDR3 in DNA: TGCGCCAGCAGCCAAGACAGACGCTACACCTTC. Translated, it gives CASSQDRRYTF.

This clonotype occurred many times. The genes are TRBV12-3 or TRBV12-4 and TRBJ2-5; the D gene is possibly TRBD1 (6 bases). The CDR3 is 11 amino acids. Trimming removed 10 bases from V and 5 bases from J, with 11 bases in between. As DNA, the CDR3 is TGTGCCATCTTACAGGGCGAGACCCAGTACTTC. It yields the protein CAILQGETQYF.

Concerning this clonotype: The final CDR3 position lacks the conserved phenylalanine or tryptophan, pointing to a likely read error. It is unclear where the CDR3 begins or ends on the DNA, so no DNA is shown, and the CDR3 is as TCRdb lists it. The chain links TRBV12-3 or TRBV12-4 to TRBJ1-1. The CDR3 is 12 residues long, ends included. CDR3 residues: CASSLARRKTFY.

V gene TRBV29-1 combines with J gene TRBJ2-1; 10 bases fit TRBD1. This CDR3 contains 16 residues. Germline V gene lookup returns CDR1 SQVTM and CDR2 ANQGSEA. V gave up 6 bases and J gave up 0 bases; unmatched junction bases: 8. For the CDR3, the DNA is TGCAGCGTGTGGACAGGGGGTAAAAGCTCCTACAATGAGCAGTTCTTC. This translates into CSVWTGGKSSYNEQFF.